The 16 T cell receptor beta chains below all came from one sample that was sequenced in a study of cytomegalovirus exposure and HLA in healthy donors. PCR used 60 Vbeta primers and 13 Jbeta primers. Some clones are missing from TCRdb's copy, which holds only in-frame ones; the method was immunoSEQ multiplex PCR. The top ten hold around 3.9% of the sample, which has 110,000 or so clones, around 70% seen once. Sequencing input: PBMCs. These receptors all come from a woman in her 40s in good health and CMV-seropositive.

The genes are TRBV25-1 and TRBJ2-1; possible D gene TRBD1, 6 bases. This CDR3 spans 15 amino acids. Deletions cut 7 bases from V and 7 bases from J, with 20 bases between. Germline CDR1 MGHDK, CDR2 SYGVNS. CDR3 sequence: CASTPGAGVRNEQFF. As DNA, the CDR3 is TGTGCCAGCACCCCCGGGGCAGGGGTTAGGAATGAGCAGTTCTTC. Full variable domain (outside the CDR3, taken from reference TRBV25-1 and TRBJ2-1): EADIYQTPRYLVIGTGKKITLECSQTMGHDKMYWYQQDPGMELHLIHYSYGVNSTEKGDLSSESTVSRIRTEHFPLTLESARPSHTSQYLCASTPGAGVRNEQFFGPGTRLTVL.

To note about this clone: A read error may produce the germline difference seen at one junction end. This chain links TRBV18 with TRBJ1-1; the D is unclear. The CDR3 consists of 12 residues. Germline CDR1 is KGHSH and CDR2 is LQKENI. CDR3 sequence (DNA): TGTGCCAGCTCACTACAGAACATTGAAGCTTTCTTT. Residues: CASSLQNIEAFF.

This clone was seen a single time. V is TRBV19 and J is TRBJ2-7; 7 bases are a match to TRBD2. The V and J ends lost 6 bases and 3 bases, in that order; junction bases with no gene match: 8. The CDR3 consists of 14 residues. Germline V gene sequence: CDR1 LNHDA, CDR2 SQIVND (reference sequence). The CDR3 sequence is CASSRWGLNYEQYF. Written as DNA, the CDR3 is TGTGCCAGTAGCAGATGGGGACTAAACTACGAGCAGTACTTC.

Here the CDR3 DNA reads TGCGCCAGCAGCTTAGGCGGGGTCGCTGAAGCTTTCTTT. This encodes CASSLGGVAEAFF. The chain has TRBV5-1 and TRBJ1-1, with no clear D. The CDR3 contains 13 residues. V lost 2 bases to trimming and J lost 6 bases, with 11 bases between them. Germline V CDR1 and CDR2: SGHRS, YFSETQ.

V and J are TRBV29-1 and TRBJ1-1; D is unclear. The V gene's germline CDR1 is SQVTM and CDR2 ANQGSEA. The germline V and J ends were trimmed by 7 bases and 5 bases, with 17 bases remaining between them. CDR3 length: 13 residues. CDR3 amino acids: CSERASAGTEAFF. The CDR3 DNA follows: TGCAGCGAGCGGGCCTCCGCGGGGACTGAAGCTTTCTTT.

There are a few counts of this clone. The rearrangement links TRBV18 to TRBJ1-1; D not resolved. The V end was cut by 3 bases, the J end by 1 base, with 6 bases between. Germline V gene sequence: CDR1 KGHSH, CDR2 LQKENI. The CDR3 sequence is 13 residues long. The CDR3 bases are TGTGCCAGCTCACCGTCGGGGAACACTGAAGCTTTCTTT. It translates to CASSPSGNTEAFF.

The V gene is TRBV28, the J gene TRBJ1-1; TRBD1 matches 9 bases. This CDR3 spans 15 amino acids. Germline CDR1 is MDHEN and CDR2 is SYDVKM. V was clipped by 4 bases and J by 8 bases; unmatched bases: 11. The DNA of the CDR3 is TGTGCCAGCAGTTCACTGGGACAGGGAGCAACCGAAGCTTTCTTT. Amino acid sequence: CASSSLGQGATEAFF.

This clone was recorded only once. V is TRBV4-2 and J is TRBJ1-2; D is unresolved. This CDR3 contains 15 residues. V gave up 4 bases and J gave up 4 bases, with 16 bases separating them. Germline loops: CDR1 LGHNA, CDR2 YNFKEQ. The CDR3 region is CASSPPWEGPYGYTF. The CDR3, as DNA: TGTGCCAGCAGCCCCCCTTGGGAGGGCCCCTATGGCTACACCTTC.

This chain links TRBV18 with TRBJ1-2, with unresolved D. V dropped 4 bases and J dropped 8 bases, with 17 bases sitting between them. Germline assignment: CDR1 KGHSH and CDR2 LQKENI. The length of the CDR3 is 14 residues. CDR3 nucleotide sequence: TGTGCCAGCTCACATAAGGCACAAGGAGTCGGCTACACCTTC. The encoded protein is CASSHKAQGVGYTF.

This clone was seen a handful of times. The genes are TRBV6-1 and TRBJ2-7; 8 bases are a match to TRBD1. Trimming took 2 bases from V and 2 from J; bases not matched to a gene: 5. Germline CDR1 MNHNS, CDR2 SASEGT. This CDR3 is built from 15 residues. CDR3 sequence reads: CASSESWTGTYEQYF. CDR3 DNA sequence: TGTGCCAGCAGTGAATCGTGGACAGGGACCTACGAGCAGTACTTC.

The rearrangement joins TRBV29-1 to TRBJ2-1; TRBD1 matches 9 bases. The CDR3 extends over 15 amino acids. The V gene end was trimmed by 7 bases and the J gene end by 0 bases; junction bases not matched to a gene: 7. The V gene's germline CDR1 is SQVTM and CDR2 ANQGSEA. The DNA for the CDR3 is TGCAGCGCGGTGACAGGGGGAAGCTCCTACAATGAGCAGTTCTTC. Protein product: CSAVTGGSSYNEQFF.

The chain links TRBV5-1 to TRBJ2-1, with 8 positions matching TRBD2. CDR1 and CDR2 (germline): SGHRS, YFSETQ. Germline trimming cut 4 bases from V and 7 bases from J; bases unmatched to any gene: 16. The CDR3 runs 17 residues. The CDR3 is CASSPIVAGPGENEQFF. The CDR3 nucleotides are TGCGCCAGCAGCCCCATAGTAGCGGGACCCGGGGAGAATGAGCAGTTCTTC.

This chain connects TRBV6-1 to TRBJ2-7, with D possibly TRBD1 on 6 matching bases. V was cut by 6 bases and J by 2 bases, with 11 bases left in between. The CDR3 runs 13 residues. The germline CDR1 and CDR2 sequences are MNHNS and SASEGT. The CDR3 DNA reads as TGTGCCAGCAGCTGGGACATTACCTACGAGCAGTACTTC. This codes for CASSWDITYEQYF.

The V call is TRBV9, the J call TRBJ2-1; 11 bases map to TRBD2. Germline V CDR1 and CDR2: SGDLS, YYNGEE. The J segment lost 4 bases and the V segment lost 2 bases, leaving 5 bases of the junction unmatched. The CDR3 is 16 amino acids. The CDR3, as DNA: TGTGCCAGCAGCGTTCTAGCGGGGGGCGTATACAATGAGCAGTTCTTC. Its translation: CASSVLAGGVYNEQFF. The entire variable domain, with the rest obtained from reference TRBV9 and TRBJ2-1, is as follows: DSGVTQTPKHLITATGQRVTLRCSPRSGDLSVYWYQQSLDQGLQFLIQYYNGEERAKGNILERFSAQQFPDLHSELNLSSLELGDSALYFCASSVLAGGVYNEQFFGPGTRLTVL.

The V and J genes are TRBV5-6 and TRBJ1-5; 8 nucleotides line up with TRBD1. CDR3 length: 15 residues. Germline V CDR1 and CDR2: SGHDT, YYEEEE. J gave up 3 bases and V 3 bases, and 5 bases lay outside the gene matches. The CDR3 nucleotides are TGTGCCAGCAGCTCCAGGGGGCAAGTCAATCAGCCCCAGCATTTT. Its protein is CASSSRGQVNQPQHF.

The CDR3, as DNA: TGTGCCAGCAGCCTGGCGGGAGGATTCACAGATACGCAGTATTTT. This sequence encodes CASSLAGGFTDTQYF. This sequence joins TRBV7-9 and TRBJ2-3; 8 bases are shared with TRBD2. Germline V gene data show CDR1 as SEHNR and CDR2 as FQNEAQ (reference sequence). After removal of 5 bases from V and 2 bases from J, the junction contained 6 bases not matched to a gene. There are 15 residues in the CDR3.